One sample yielded the 18 T cell receptor beta chains listed below, sequenced in a study of cytomegalovirus exposure and HLA in healthy donors. Both 60 Vbeta primers and 13 Jbeta primers went into the PCR. Clones were read by immunoSEQ multiplex PCR, and TCRdb kept only the in-frame ones, dropping some. Altogether 150,000 to 180,000 clones are present, 70% to 80% being singletons, with the ten largest covering roughly 4%. Sequencing was performed on PBMCs. Source of these receptors: a woman in her 40s in good health and CMV-seronegative.

This clone has only a few counts. CDR3 sequence reads: CASSMGTGPFPQHF. DNA of the CDR3: TGTGCCAGTAGTATGGGGACAGGCCCCTTTCCCCAGCATTTT. The gene calls are TRBV19 and TRBJ1-5, with 8 bases matching TRBD1. CDR1 is LNHDA, CDR2 SQIVND, per germline (reference sequence). The CDR3 totals 14 residues. The trim removed 3 bases at V and 10 bases at J, leaving 8 bases unmatched.

The V call is TRBV28, the J call TRBJ1-2; 9 bases agree with TRBD1. Germline values: CDR1 MDHEN, CDR2 SYDVKM. Germline trimming cut 10 bases from V and 8 bases from J; bases unmatched to any gene: 14. This CDR3 has 14 residues. The DNA of the CDR3 is TGTGCCACCGGGACAGGGAGTGCATTCGGGGGCTACACCTTC. Encoded protein: CATGTGSAFGGYTF.

The chain couples TRBV2 to TRBJ1-5; a possible D gene is TRBD1 (6 bases). Trimming cost V 6 bases and J 6 bases, with 15 bases left between them. Germline V gives CDR1 SNHLY, CDR2 FYNNEI. The CDR3 runs 14 residues. The CDR3 spells CASSGVGGSQPQHF. CDR3 bases: TGTGCCAGCAGCGGGGTTGGGGGCAGTCAGCCCCAGCATTTT.

The rearrangement uses TRBV29-1 and TRBJ1-1; TRBD1 matches at 7 bases. The V gene end was trimmed by 7 bases and the J gene end by 4 bases; junction bases not matched to a gene: 6. Germline V gene lookup returns CDR1 SQVTM and CDR2 ANQGSEA. The CDR3 has 12 residues. CDR3 nucleotides: TGCAGCGCAGGACAGGCAATCACTGAAGCTTTCTTT. It yields the protein CSAGQAITEAFF. Based on the CDR3 plus reference TRBV29-1 and TRBJ1-1, the full variable domain is SAVISQKPSRDICQRGTSLTIQCQVDSQVTMMFWYRQQPGQSLTLIATANQGSEATYESGFVIDKFPISRPNLTFSTLTVSNMSPEDSSIYLCSAGQAITEAFFGQGTRLTVV.

This clone was seen a handful of times. This chain uses TRBV6-5 with TRBJ1-6; D possibly corresponds to TRBD1 (5 bases). Germline V gives CDR1 MNHEY, CDR2 SVGAGI. Trimming stripped 2 bases from V and 8 bases from J, with 10 bases between. This CDR3 region has 14 residues. This CDR3 is CASSYRGPDSPLHF. As DNA, the CDR3 is TGTGCCAGCAGTTACAGGGGCCCGGATTCACCCCTCCACTTT.

The J gene is TRBJ1-1, the V gene TRBV6-5; 8 nucleotides match TRBD1. The CDR3 contains 16 residues. From germline, CDR1 is MNHEY and CDR2 SVGAGI. V shed 2 bases and J 5 bases; nucleotides not matched to a gene: 10. The CDR3 sequence: CASSYMGRGLGTEAFF. The CDR3 coding sequence is TGTGCCAGCAGTTACATGGGCAGGGGGCTCGGGACTGAAGCTTTCTTT.

The J gene is TRBJ1-4, the V gene TRBV5-1, with a weak D call TRBD1 (6 bases). Trimming stripped 3 bases from V and 3 bases from J, with 12 bases between. The CDR3 has 15 residues. The germline CDR1 and CDR2 sequences are SGHRS and YFSETQ. For the CDR3, the DNA is TGCGCCAGCAGCTCCCAGACAGGATCTAATGAAAAACTGTTTTTT. Residues: CASSSQTGSNEKLFF.

A word on this clone: A read error may account for a junction end that differs from germline. The rearrangement joins TRBV2 to TRBJ2-2; TRBD2 matches at 12 bases. The CDR3 runs 14 residues. Germline V lookup: CDR1 SNHLY, CDR2 FYNNEI. The CDR3 loop is CAGRTSGVPGELFF. The CDR3 DNA reads TGTGCCGGCAGGACTAGCGGGGTTCCCGGGGAGCTGTTTTTT.

V and J are TRBV30 and TRBJ1-5; D is unclear. In germline, CDR1 is GTSNPN, CDR2 SVGIG (reference sequence). The CDR3 consists of 13 residues. V was trimmed by 4 bases and J by 4 bases, leaving 11 bases between them. The CDR3 bases are TGTGCCTGGACCGCGTCGGGGAATCAGCCCCAGCATTTT. Its translation is CAWTASGNQPQHF.

The V call is TRBV25-1, the J call TRBJ1-2; D uncertain. This CDR3 has 11 amino acids. V lost 1 base to trimming and J lost 10 bases, with 7 bases between them. The germline gives CDR1 MGHDK, CDR2 SYGVNS. The CDR3 nucleotides are TGTGCCAGCAGTGAATCCCGTAACTACACCTTC. Its protein is CASSESRNYTF.

CDR3: CASSPVGRDTQYF. CDR3 nucleotides: TGTGCCAGCAGCCCGGTGGGGCGGGATACGCAGTATTTT. The chain uses TRBV6-4 and TRBJ2-3, with D perhaps TRBD1 (5 bases). The CDR3 covers 13 residues. CDR1 MRHNA and CDR2 SNTAGT come from the germline V gene. Trimming took 6 bases from V and 6 from J, leaving 13 bases between them.

This clone was recorded only once. The J gene is TRBJ1-2, the V gene TRBV11-3; 12 nucleotides agree with TRBD1. The V and J ends lost 3 bases and 6 bases, in that order; junction bases with no gene match: 5. Germline values: CDR1 SGHNT, CDR2 YENEEA. This CDR3 has 15 amino acids. The chain's CDR3 is CASSLGQGAGDGYTF. CDR3 bases: TGTGCCAGCAGCTTGGGACAGGGGGCAGGGGATGGCTACACCTTC.

The CDR3 loop is CASSFRGRHTEAFF. DNA for the CDR3: TGTGCCAGCAGTTTTCGGGGGAGGCACACTGAAGCTTTCTTT. This chain links TRBV28 with TRBJ1-1; TRBD1 might be the D (5 bases). Germline V gene lookup returns CDR1 MDHEN and CDR2 SYDVKM. Trimming pared 3 bases from V and 3 bases from J, leaving 11 bases between. The length of the CDR3 is 14 residues.

CDR3 nucleotides: TGTGCCAGCAGCTTGTTTAGCGGGGGCTGGGAGACCCAGTACTTC. This codes for CASSLFSGGWETQYF. The chain is built from TRBV5-4 and TRBJ2-5; 9 bases align to TRBD2. J lost 5 bases, V lost 1 base, and 6 bases had no gene match. Per germline, CDR1 SGHNT and CDR2 YYREEE (reference sequence). The CDR3 has 15 residues.

This clone was detected only a few times. The rearrangement uses TRBV14 and TRBJ1-2; tentatively, D is TRBD1 (6 bases). The CDR3 spans 13 residues. Trimming pared 4 bases from V and 7 bases from J, leaving 13 bases between. CDR1 and CDR2 from the germline V gene are SGHDN and FVKESK. The DNA for the CDR3 is TGTGCCAGCAGCCGCCACAGGGAGGGTGGCTACACCTTC. This translates into CASSRHREGGYTF.

The chain carries TRBV29-1 and TRBJ2-5; 7 nucleotides match TRBD1. Germline lookup yields CDR1 SQVTM and CDR2 ANQGSEA. The CDR3 length is 16 residues. Unmatched junction bases numbered 18, after V lost 6 bases and J lost 5 bases. The chain's CDR3 is CSVSGQPMTAEETQYF. The DNA of the CDR3 is TGCAGCGTCTCGGGACAGCCGATGACCGCCGAGGAGACCCAGTACTTC.

A single count supports this clone. The rearrangement uses TRBV13 and TRBJ2-1; D possibly corresponds to TRBD2 (5 bases). Trimming shortened V by 5 bases and J by 3 bases, and 17 bases separated the two germline ends. The CDR3 contains 16 residues. Germline loops: CDR1 PRHDT, CDR2 FYEKMQ (reference sequence). The CDR3 spells CASSPRVLAVYNEQFF. The CDR3 bases are TGTGCCAGCAGCCCAAGGGTGCTAGCCGTCTACAATGAGCAGTTCTTC.

This chain links TRBV20-1 with TRBJ1-1, with D hard to call. Trimming removed 0 bases at V and 8 bases at J, with 4 bases between. Germline values: CDR1 DFQATT, CDR2 SNEGSKA (reference sequence). This CDR3 region has 10 residues. CDR3 nucleotides: TGCAGTGCTAGAGACAGGGAAGCTTTCTTT. It encodes CSARDREAFF.